The source of this T cell receptor (beta chain) is a study of CD8+ T cells in alopecia areata. Study background: Among treated patients, oral tofacitinib was administered at 5 to 10 mg twice daily.

Reverse transcription of extracted RNA yielded cDNA, which provided the sequencing template. Using immunoSEQ multiplex PCR, the repertoire was profiled, and TCRdb retains in-frame clones only, with some absent. The sample records some 150,000 clones, less than 75% being singletons. Trimming shortened V by 2 bases and J by 3 bases, and 8 bases separated the two germline ends. Germline V gene lookup returns CDR1 MNHEY and CDR2 SMNVEV (reference sequence). The CDR3 consists of 14 residues. The receptor's source is a human donor with alopecia areata. The chain carries TRBV27 and TRBJ1-5, with a tentative D call TRBD1 (5 bases). The sequencing here drew on CD8+ T cells sorted from blood, taken at week 0. The CDR3 spells CASSLGGANQPQHF. CDR3 bases: TGTGCCAGCAGTTTAGGTGGGGCCAATCAGCCCCAGCATTTT.